This entry is about one T cell receptor beta chain. Sorted regulatory T cells were CD4-positive, CD25-high and CD127-low or negative. In the original workflow: About 5.6x10^4 patient and 85,000 to 100,000 healthy donor TCRbeta sequences came from Tregs. Using immunoSEQ multiplex PCR, the repertoire was profiled, and TCRdb retains in-frame clones only, with some absent. That table gives V, J and clone size, and the DNA gave D and trimming. The repertoire holds about 14,000 clones, with approximately 94% as singletons. This entry belongs to a study of B cell selection in AIRE deficiency. The germline V gene has CDR1 LNHDA and CDR2 SQIVND (reference sequence). The CDR3 has 12 residues. After removal of 9 bases from V and 7 bases from J, the junction contained 6 bases not matched to a gene.

Material for sequencing was Tregs sorted from PBMCs. This clonotype was obtained from a human donor with AIRE deficiency. This chain connects TRBV19 to TRBJ1-2, with 9 bases identical to TRBD1. CDR3 sequence (DNA): TGTGCCAGCGGGACAGGGATAGGTGGCTACACCTTC. Amino acids: CASGTGIGGYTF.